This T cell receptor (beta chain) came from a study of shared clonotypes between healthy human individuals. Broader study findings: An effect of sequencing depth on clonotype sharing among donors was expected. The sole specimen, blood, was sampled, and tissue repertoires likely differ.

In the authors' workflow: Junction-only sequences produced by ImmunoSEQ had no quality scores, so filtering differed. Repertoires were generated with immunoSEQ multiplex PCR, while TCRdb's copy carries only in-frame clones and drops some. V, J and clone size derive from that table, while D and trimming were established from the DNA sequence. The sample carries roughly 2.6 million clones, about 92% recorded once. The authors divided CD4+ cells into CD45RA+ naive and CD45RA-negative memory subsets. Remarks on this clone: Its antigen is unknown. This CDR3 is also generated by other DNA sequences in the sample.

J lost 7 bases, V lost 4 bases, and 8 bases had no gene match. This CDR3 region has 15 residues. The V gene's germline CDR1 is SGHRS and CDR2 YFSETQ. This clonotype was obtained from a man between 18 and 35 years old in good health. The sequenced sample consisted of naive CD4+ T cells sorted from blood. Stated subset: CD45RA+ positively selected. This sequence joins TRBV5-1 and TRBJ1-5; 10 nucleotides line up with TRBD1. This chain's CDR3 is CASSPGTGVGQPQHF. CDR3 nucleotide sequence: TGCGCCAGCAGCCCGGGGACAGGGGTTGGCCAGCCCCAGCATTTT.